Below are 7 T cell receptor beta chains sequenced from a single sample in a study of blood T cell repertoires in COVID-19. TCRdb's copy holds only in-frame clones and misses some; the assay was immunoSEQ multiplex PCR. The sample lists approximately 300,000 clones; more than 85% were seen once. The sequencing input was PBMCs or T cells enriched from blood (not recorded which). These TCRs come from a woman in her twenties or thirties who had recovered from COVID-19.

The V gene is TRBV20-1, the J gene TRBJ2-3; the match to TRBD2 covers 12 bases. J gave up 3 bases and V 3 bases, and 7 bases lay outside the gene matches. The CDR3 loop spans 16 amino acids. Per the germline V gene, CDR1 is DFQATT and CDR2 is SNEGSKA (reference sequence). CDR3 sequence (DNA): TGCAGTGCTAGTCCCCCGACTAGCGGGAGAACAGATACGCAGTATTTT. It is translated as CSASPPTSGRTDTQYF.

The chain carries TRBV7-8 and TRBJ2-3, with 7 bases fitting TRBD2. J gave up 8 bases and V 4 bases, and 6 bases lay outside the gene matches. The CDR3 is 13 residues long. CDR1 is SGHVS and CDR2 is FQNEAQ in the germline V gene. CDR3 amino acids: CASSSRLASTQYF. The CDR3 DNA follows: TGTGCCAGCAGCTCTAGACTAGCTAGTACGCAGTATTTT.

The chain links TRBV12-3 or TRBV12-4 to TRBJ1-1; D gene unclear. The CDR3 runs 13 residues. V lost 3 bases to trimming and J lost 1 base, with 6 bases between them. The DNA of the CDR3 is TGTGCCAGCAGTTTGAGAAGGAACACTGAAGCTTTCTTT. It yields the protein CASSLRRNTEAFF.

The chain is built from TRBV6-2 or TRBV6-3 and TRBJ2-1; 8 nucleotides agree with TRBD2. With 5 bases clipped from V and 7 bases from J, the junction kept 7 bases outside the gene matches. The CDR3 is 14 amino acids. In germline, CDR1 is MNHEY, CDR2 SVGEGT. In nucleotides, the CDR3 is TGTGCCAGCAGTCGGACTAGCTGGGGGAATGAGCAGTTCTTC. This translates into CASSRTSWGNEQFF.

This chain connects TRBV28 to TRBJ1-6; the D is unclear. Trimming removed 0 bases at V and 7 bases at J, with 16 bases between. Germline CDR1 and CDR2: MDHEN and SYDVKM. The CDR3 consists of 17 residues. The CDR3 protein is CASSLWTSGERNSPLHF. DNA of the CDR3: TGTGCCAGCAGTTTATGGACTAGCGGGGAGCGGAATTCACCCCTCCACTTT.

The J gene is TRBJ2-7, the V gene TRBV7-3; D may be TRBD1 (5 bases). The V end lost 2 bases, the J end lost 5 bases, and 10 bases lay between the germline ends. In germline, CDR1 is SGHTA, CDR2 FQGTGA. The CDR3 is made up of 13 amino acids. In DNA form, the CDR3 reads TGTGCCAGCAGCTTAGGGGCCGGAAACGAGCAGTACTTC. It is translated as CASSLGAGNEQYF.

The CDR3 region has the DNA TGCGCCAGCAGCCACCTCCCCCTAGCGGGGACCTCCTACAATGAGCAGTTCTTC. It yields the protein CASSHLPLAGTSYNEQFF. The chain is built from TRBV4-1 and TRBJ2-1; 9 nucleotides align to TRBD2. V dropped 3 bases and J dropped 0; count of bases not matched to a gene: 9. Germline CDR1 is MGHRA and CDR2 is YSYEKL. The CDR3 is made up of 18 amino acids.